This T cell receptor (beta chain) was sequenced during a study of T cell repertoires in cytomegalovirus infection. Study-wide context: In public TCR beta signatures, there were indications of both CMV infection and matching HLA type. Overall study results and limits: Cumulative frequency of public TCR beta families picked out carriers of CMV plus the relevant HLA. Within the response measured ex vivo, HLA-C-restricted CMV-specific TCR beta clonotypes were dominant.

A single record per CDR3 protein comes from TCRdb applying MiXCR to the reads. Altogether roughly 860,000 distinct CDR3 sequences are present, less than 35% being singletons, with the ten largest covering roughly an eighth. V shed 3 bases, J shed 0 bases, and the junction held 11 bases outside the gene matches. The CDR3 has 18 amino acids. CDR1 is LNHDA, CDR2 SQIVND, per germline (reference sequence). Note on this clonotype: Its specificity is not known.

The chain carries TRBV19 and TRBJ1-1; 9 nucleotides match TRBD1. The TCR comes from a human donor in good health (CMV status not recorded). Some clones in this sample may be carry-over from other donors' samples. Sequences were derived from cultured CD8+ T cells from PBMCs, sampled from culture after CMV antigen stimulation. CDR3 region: CASSMFPTGGRVNTEAFF. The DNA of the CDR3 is TGTGCCAGTAGTATGTTCCCAACAGGGGGCAGGGTGAACACTGAAGCTTTCTTT.